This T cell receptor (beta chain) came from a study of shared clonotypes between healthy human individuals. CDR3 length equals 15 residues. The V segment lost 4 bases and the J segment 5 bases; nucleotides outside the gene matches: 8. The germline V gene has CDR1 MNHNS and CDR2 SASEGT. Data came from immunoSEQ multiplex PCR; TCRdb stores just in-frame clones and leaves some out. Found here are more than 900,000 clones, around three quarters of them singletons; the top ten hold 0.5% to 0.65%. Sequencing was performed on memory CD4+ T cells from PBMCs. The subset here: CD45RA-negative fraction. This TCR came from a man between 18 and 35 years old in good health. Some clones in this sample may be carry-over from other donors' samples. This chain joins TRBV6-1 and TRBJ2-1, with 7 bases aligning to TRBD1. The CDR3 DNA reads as TGTGCCAGCAGTGCACTGGCACAGGGGAACAATGAGCAGTTCTTC. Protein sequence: CASSALAQGNNEQFF.